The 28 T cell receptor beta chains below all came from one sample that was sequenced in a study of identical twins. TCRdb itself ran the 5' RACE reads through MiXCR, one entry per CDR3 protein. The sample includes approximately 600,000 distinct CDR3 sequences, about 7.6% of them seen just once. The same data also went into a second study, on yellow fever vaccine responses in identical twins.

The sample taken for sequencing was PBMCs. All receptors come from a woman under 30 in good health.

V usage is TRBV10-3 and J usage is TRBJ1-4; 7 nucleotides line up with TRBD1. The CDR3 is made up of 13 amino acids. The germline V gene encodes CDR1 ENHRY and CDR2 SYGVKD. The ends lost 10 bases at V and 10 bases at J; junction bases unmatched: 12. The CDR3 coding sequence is TGTGCCACGGGACAGAGCGGTGGGGCAAAACTGTTTTTT. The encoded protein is CATGQSGGAKLFF.

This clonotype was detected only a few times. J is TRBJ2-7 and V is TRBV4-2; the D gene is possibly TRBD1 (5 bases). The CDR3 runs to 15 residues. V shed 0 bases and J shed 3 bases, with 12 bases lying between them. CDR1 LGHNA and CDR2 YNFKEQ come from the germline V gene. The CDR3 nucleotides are TGTGCCAGCAGCCAAGATCGCGCAGGGTACTACGAGCAGTACTTC. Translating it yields CASSQDRAGYYEQYF.

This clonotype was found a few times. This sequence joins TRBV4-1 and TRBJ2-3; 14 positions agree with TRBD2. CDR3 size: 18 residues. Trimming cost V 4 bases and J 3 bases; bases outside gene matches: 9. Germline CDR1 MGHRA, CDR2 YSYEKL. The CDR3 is CASSPLPTSGGGTDTQYF. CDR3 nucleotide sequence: TGCGCCAGCAGCCCCCTCCCGACTAGCGGGGGGGGAACAGATACGCAGTATTTT.

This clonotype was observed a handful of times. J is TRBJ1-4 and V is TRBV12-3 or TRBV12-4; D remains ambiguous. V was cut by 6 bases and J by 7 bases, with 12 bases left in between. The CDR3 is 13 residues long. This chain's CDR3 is CASSRGTGEKLFF. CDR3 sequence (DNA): TGTGCCAGCAGCCGCGGCACTGGTGAAAAACTGTTTTTT.

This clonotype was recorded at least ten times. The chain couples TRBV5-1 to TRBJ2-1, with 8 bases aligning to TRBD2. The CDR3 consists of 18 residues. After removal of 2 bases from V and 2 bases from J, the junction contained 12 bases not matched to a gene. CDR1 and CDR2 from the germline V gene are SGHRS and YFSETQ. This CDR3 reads CASSFPATSGLAYNEQFF. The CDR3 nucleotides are TGCGCCAGCAGCTTCCCCGCCACTAGCGGTCTTGCCTACAATGAGCAGTTCTTC.

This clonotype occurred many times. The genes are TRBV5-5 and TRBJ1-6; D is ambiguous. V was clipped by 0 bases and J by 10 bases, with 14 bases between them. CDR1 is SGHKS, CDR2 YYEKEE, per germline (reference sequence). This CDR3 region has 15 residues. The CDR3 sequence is CASSLDGRPESPLHF. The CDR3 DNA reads TGTGCCAGCAGCTTGGACGGCAGGCCCGAGTCACCCCTCCACTTT.

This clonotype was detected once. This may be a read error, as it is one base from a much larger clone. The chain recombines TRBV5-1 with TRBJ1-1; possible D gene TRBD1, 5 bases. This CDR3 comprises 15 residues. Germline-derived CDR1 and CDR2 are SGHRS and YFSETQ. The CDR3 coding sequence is TGCGCCAGCAGCTTGGACGGACAAAGGAACTCTGAAGCTTTCTTT. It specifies CASSLDGQRNSEAFF.

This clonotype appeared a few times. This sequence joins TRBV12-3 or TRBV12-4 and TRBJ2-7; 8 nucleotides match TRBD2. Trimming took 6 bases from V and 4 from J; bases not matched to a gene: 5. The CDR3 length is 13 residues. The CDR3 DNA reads TGTGCCAGCAGCCAAATAGCGGGGTACGAGCAGTACTTC. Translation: CASSQIAGYEQYF.

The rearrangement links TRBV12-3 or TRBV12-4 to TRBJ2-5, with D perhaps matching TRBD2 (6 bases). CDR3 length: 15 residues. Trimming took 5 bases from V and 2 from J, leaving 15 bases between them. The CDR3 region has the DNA TGTGCCAGCAGTCTCCCCCGGGGAGGTCAAGAGACCCAGTACTTC. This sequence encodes CASSLPRGGQETQYF.

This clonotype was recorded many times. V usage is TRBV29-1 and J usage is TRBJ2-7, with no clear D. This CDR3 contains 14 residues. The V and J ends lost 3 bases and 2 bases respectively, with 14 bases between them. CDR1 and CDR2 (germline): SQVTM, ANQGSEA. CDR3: CSVDFPGRPYEQYF. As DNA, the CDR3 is TGCAGCGTTGATTTTCCAGGCAGGCCCTACGAGCAGTACTTC.

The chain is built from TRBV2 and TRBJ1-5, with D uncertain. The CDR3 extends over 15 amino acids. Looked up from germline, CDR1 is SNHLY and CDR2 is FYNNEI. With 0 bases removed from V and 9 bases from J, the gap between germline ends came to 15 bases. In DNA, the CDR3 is TGTGCCAGCAGTGAAGCTGATAGGGCCTTTGGGCCCCAGCATTTT. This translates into CASSEADRAFGPQHF.

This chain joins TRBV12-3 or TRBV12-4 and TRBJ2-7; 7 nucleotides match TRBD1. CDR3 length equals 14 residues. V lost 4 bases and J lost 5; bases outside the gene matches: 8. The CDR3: CASSWGRGPDEQYF. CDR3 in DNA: TGTGCCAGCAGTTGGGGAAGGGGGCCCGACGAGCAGTACTTC.

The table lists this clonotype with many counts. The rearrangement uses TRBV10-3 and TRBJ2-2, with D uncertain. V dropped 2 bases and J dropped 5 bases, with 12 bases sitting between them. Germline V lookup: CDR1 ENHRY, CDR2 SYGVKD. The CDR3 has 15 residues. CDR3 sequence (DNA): TGTGCCATCAGTGAGGATCGAGCCGGGACCGGGGAGCTGTTTTTT. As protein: CAISEDRAGTGELFF.

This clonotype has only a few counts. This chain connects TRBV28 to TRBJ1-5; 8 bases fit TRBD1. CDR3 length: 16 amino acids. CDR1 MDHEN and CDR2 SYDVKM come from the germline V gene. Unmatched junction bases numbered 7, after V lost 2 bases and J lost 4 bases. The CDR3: CASSLITQGGNQPQHF. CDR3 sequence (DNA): TGTGCCAGCAGTTTAATAACACAGGGGGGAAATCAGCCCCAGCATTTT.

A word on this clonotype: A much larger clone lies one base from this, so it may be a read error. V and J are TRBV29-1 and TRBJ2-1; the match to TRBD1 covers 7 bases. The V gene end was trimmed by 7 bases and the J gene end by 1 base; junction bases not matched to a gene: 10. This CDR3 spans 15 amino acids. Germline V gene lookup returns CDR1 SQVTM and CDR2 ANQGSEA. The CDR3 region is CSARTPGQSYNEQFF. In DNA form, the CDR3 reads TGCAGCGCTCGGACTCCGGGACAGTCCTACAATGAGCAGTTCTTC.

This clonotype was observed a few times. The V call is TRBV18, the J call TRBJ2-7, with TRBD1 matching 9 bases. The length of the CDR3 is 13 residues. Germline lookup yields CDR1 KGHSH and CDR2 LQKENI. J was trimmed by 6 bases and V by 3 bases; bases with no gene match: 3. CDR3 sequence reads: CASSPLDRGEQYV. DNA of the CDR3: TGTGCCAGCTCACCCCTGGACAGGGGCGAGCAGTACGTC.

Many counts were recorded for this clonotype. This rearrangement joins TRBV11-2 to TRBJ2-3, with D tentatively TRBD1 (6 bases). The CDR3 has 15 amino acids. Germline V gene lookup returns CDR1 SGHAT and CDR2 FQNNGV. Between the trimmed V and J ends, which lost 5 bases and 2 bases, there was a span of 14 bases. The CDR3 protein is CASSPGTIPTDTQYF. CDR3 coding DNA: TGTGCCAGCAGCCCTGGGACAATTCCCACAGATACGCAGTATTTT.

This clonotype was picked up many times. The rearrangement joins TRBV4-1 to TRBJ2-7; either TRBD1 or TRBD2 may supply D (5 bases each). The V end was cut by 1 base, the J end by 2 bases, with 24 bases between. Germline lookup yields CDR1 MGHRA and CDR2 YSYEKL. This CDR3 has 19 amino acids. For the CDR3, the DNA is TGCGCCAGCAGCCAAGTGGCCCTGGGGGTAAAGATCAACACCTACGAGCAGTACTTC. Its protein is CASSQVALGVKINTYEQYF.

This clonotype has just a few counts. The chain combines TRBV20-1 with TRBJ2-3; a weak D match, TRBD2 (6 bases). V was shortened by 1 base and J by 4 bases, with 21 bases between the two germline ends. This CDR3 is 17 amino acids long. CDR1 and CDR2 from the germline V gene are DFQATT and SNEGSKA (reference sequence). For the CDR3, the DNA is TGCAGTGCTAGAGCTCCCGGTCGGGACTCAAGAGCAGATACGCAGTATTTT. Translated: CSARAPGRDSRADTQYF.

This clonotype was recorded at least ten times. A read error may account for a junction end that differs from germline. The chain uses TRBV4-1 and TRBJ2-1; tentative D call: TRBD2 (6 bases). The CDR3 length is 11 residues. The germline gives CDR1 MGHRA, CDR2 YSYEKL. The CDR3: CASSQGGTTVF. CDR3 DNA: TGCGCCAGCAGCCAAGGCGGGACGACGGTCTTC.

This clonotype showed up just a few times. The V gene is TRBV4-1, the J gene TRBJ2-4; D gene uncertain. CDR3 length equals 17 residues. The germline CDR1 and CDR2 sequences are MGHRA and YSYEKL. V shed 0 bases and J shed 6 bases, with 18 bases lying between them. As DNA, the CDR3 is TGCGCCAGCAGCCAAGACTACAGATTGAGGATTGCAAACATTCAGTACTTC. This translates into CASSQDYRLRIANIQYF.

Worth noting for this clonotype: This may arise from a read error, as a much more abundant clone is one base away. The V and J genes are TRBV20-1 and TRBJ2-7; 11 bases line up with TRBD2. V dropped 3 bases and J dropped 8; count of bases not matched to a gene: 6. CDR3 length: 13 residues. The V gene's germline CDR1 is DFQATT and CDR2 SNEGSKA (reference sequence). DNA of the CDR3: TGCAGTGCTAGTGGGACTAGCGGCAGCAAGCAGTACTTC. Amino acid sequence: CSASGTSGSKQYF.

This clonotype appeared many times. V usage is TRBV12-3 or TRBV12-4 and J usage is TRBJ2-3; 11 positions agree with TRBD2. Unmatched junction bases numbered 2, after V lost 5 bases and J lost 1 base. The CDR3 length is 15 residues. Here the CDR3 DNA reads TGTGCCAGCAGTGAACTAGCGGGAGGCACAGATACGCAGTATTTT. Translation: CASSELAGGTDTQYF.

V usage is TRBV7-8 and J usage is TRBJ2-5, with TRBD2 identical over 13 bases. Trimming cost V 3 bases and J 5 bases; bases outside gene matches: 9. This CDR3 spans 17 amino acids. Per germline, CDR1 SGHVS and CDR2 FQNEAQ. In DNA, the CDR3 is TGTGCCAGCAGCTTCCGGACTAGCGGGAGAAGCTGGGAGACCCAGTACTTC. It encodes CASSFRTSGRSWETQYF.

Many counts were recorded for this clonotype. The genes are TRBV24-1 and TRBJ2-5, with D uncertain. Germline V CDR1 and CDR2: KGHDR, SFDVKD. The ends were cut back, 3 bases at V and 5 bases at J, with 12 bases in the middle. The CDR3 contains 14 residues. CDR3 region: CATSDNNVEETQYF. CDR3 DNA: TGTGCCACCAGTGATAACAACGTCGAGGAGACCCAGTACTTC.

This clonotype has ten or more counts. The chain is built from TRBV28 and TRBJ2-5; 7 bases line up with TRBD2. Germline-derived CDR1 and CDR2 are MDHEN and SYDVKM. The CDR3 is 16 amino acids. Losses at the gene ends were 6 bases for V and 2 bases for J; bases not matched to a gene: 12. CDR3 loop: CASRKTGGSGQETQYF. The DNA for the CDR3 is TGTGCCAGCAGGAAAACGGGCGGGAGTGGGCAAGAGACCCAGTACTTC.

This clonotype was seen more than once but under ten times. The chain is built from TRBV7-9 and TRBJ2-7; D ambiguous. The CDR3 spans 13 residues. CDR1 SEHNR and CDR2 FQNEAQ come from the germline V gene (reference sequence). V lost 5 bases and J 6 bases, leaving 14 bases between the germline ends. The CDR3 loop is CASSPEAAPEQYF. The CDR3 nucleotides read TGTGCCAGCAGCCCAGAGGCAGCCCCCGAGCAGTACTTC.

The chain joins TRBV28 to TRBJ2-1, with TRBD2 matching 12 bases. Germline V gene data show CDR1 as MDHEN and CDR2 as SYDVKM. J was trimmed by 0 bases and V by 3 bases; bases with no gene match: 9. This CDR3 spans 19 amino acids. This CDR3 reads CASSLVGLAGQSSYNEQFF. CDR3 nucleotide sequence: TGTGCCAGCAGTTTGGTAGGACTAGCGGGACAGAGCTCCTACAATGAGCAGTTCTTC.